These 24 T cell receptor beta chains share one sample of origin, sequenced in a study of cytomegalovirus exposure and HLA in healthy donors (dated by TCRdb to 2017 to 2019). The library was generated by the immunoSEQ multiplex PCR assay. The multiplex PCR relied on a mix of 60 forward primers for TCR Vbeta segments and 13 reverse primers for TCR Jbeta segments. In TCRdb, the immuneACCESS table is reduced to in-frame sequences with V and J assigned. These tables do not hold every clone; where another copy was compared, an unresolved V gene accounts for under half, and the others remain unexplained. This sample lists 85,000 to 130,000 clones; less than 80% were detected once. Of the sample, approximately 3.6% falls within the top ten clones. Sequenced sample: PBMCs. Every receptor here comes from a man between 60 and 75 years old in good health and CMV-seronegative.

V gene TRBV4-3 combines with J gene TRBJ1-6, with TRBD1 matching 7 bases. This CDR3 contains 16 residues. The germline V gene has CDR1 LGHNA and CDR2 YSLEER. Unmatched junction bases numbered 5, after V lost 0 bases and J lost 6 bases. The CDR3 DNA sequence: TGCGCCAGCAGCCAAGAGAGGGACAGATCTAATTCACCCCTCCACTTT. Its protein product is CASSQERDRSNSPLHF.

The chain joins TRBV7-2 to TRBJ1-2, with D possibly matching TRBD1 (6 bases). Trimming pared 5 bases from V and 3 bases from J, leaving 16 bases between. This CDR3 is 15 amino acids long. Per germline, CDR1 SGHTA and CDR2 FQGNSA. In nucleotides, the CDR3 is TGTGCCAGCAGCCCACAGGGTTCCCCCTACTATGGCTACACCTTC. Translated, it gives CASSPQGSPYYGYTF.

This chain connects TRBV2 to TRBJ2-2, with D possibly matching TRBD1 (6 bases). Germline CDR1 reads SNHLY; CDR2 reads FYNNEI. The CDR3 covers 15 residues. Trimming removed 6 bases at V and 8 bases at J, with 19 bases between. This chain's CDR3 is CASRREQGSAGELFF. The CDR3 bases are TGTGCCAGCAGACGGGAACAGGGAAGTGCGGGGGAGCTGTTTTTT.

The chain combines TRBV10-1 with TRBJ2-1; a possible D gene is TRBD2 (7 bases). The ends were cut back, 7 bases at V and 1 base at J, with 20 bases in the middle. The length of the CDR3 is 17 residues. The germline V gene has CDR1 WNHNN and CDR2 SYGVQD (reference sequence). CDR3 in amino acids: CASKGRGGWLSYNEQFF. The CDR3 DNA is TGCGCCAGCAAGGGGAGGGGGGGATGGTTATCCTACAATGAGCAGTTCTTC.

V is TRBV4-3 and J is TRBJ2-3, with D perhaps TRBD2 (6 bases). CDR3 length equals 16 residues. V was trimmed by 0 bases and J by 1 base, leaving 11 bases between them. Germline CDR1 reads LGHNA; CDR2 reads YSLEER. The CDR3 loop is CASSQDMGGRTDTQYF. The CDR3 DNA reads TGCGCCAGCAGCCAAGATATGGGGGGACGCACAGATACGCAGTATTTT.

This clone was observed once. CDR3 in DNA: TGTGCCAGCAGCTTCGGGGTCATCGGAACTGAAGCTTTCTTT. Its translation is CASSFGVIGTEAFF. The rearrangement links TRBV7-9 to TRBJ1-1; D call uncertain. V lost 3 bases to trimming and J lost 5 bases, with 13 bases between them. The CDR3 has 14 amino acids. CDR1 SEHNR and CDR2 FQNEAQ come from the germline V gene (reference sequence).

This chain connects TRBV30 to TRBJ1-4; D remains unclear. The germline gives CDR1 GTSNPN, CDR2 SVGIG (reference sequence). V was cut by 0 bases and J by 8 bases, with 7 bases left in between. The CDR3 is 12 residues long. CDR3 nucleotides: TGTGCCTGGAGTGTTGCGGGGGAAAAACTGTTTTTT. Translated: CAWSVAGEKLFF.

This chain links TRBV7-9 with TRBJ2-6; maybe TRBD1 (5 bases). Germline V lookup: CDR1 SEHNR, CDR2 FQNEAQ (reference sequence). V lost 10 bases to trimming and J lost 0 bases, with 10 bases between them. This CDR3 region has 14 residues. The DNA for the CDR3 is TGTGCCAAGCAGGGCTCCTCTGGGGCCAACGTCCTGACTTTC. Translated: CAKQGSSGANVLTF.

This chain joins TRBV28 and TRBJ2-1, with 8 bases matching TRBD1. This CDR3 comprises 12 residues. Germline CDR1 reads MDHEN; CDR2 reads SYDVKM. J gave up 10 bases and V 4 bases, and 3 bases lay outside the gene matches. For the CDR3, the DNA is TGTGCCAGCAGTTCTGGACAGGGCGAGCAGTTCTTC. Translating gives CASSSGQGEQFF.

The chain employs TRBV6-5 and TRBJ2-1, with 8 nucleotides matching TRBD2. This CDR3 has 14 residues. The germline V gene has CDR1 MNHEY and CDR2 SVGAGI. V shed 6 bases and J 5 bases; nucleotides not matched to a gene: 6. CDR3 in DNA: TGTGCCAGCAGCCCCGGGACTAGGCACAATGAGCAGTTCTTC. This codes for CASSPGTRHNEQFF.

This sequence joins TRBV25-1 and TRBJ2-7, with 8 bases matching TRBD1. V trimming: 3 bases; J trimming: 3 bases; junction bases outside the gene matches: 7. This CDR3 contains 15 residues. CDR1 is MGHDK, CDR2 SYGVNS, per germline. CDR3 region: CASSDPTGAVYEQYF. In DNA, the CDR3 is TGTGCCAGCAGTGATCCGACAGGGGCTGTCTACGAGCAGTACTTC.

V and J are TRBV5-1 and TRBJ1-5; the D gene is possibly TRBD1 (6 bases). The germline gives CDR1 SGHRS, CDR2 YFSETQ. The ends were cut back, 4 bases at V and 7 bases at J, with 18 bases in the middle. CDR3 length: 15 amino acids. The chain's CDR3 is CASSQNPGGGQPQHF. The CDR3 bases are TGCGCCAGCAGCCAGAACCCGGGAGGGGGGCAGCCCCAGCATTTT.

The chain uses TRBV28 and TRBJ1-2; a possible D gene is TRBD1 (5 bases). The V end lost 3 bases, the J end lost 3 bases, and 8 bases lay between the germline ends. Germline V gene data show CDR1 as MDHEN and CDR2 as SYDVKM. The CDR3 extends over 13 amino acids. The CDR3: CASSFGGDYGYTF. Written as DNA, the CDR3 is TGTGCCAGCAGTTTCGGGGGAGACTATGGCTACACCTTC.

The chain is built from TRBV6-1 and TRBJ2-2, with 10 bases lining up with TRBD1. The V and J ends lost 7 bases and 7 bases, in that order; junction bases with no gene match: 9. CDR3 length equals 15 residues. Per the germline V gene, CDR1 is MNHNS and CDR2 is SASEGT. The CDR3 DNA is TGTGCCAGCAAGACGGACAGGGGGTCTTACGGGGAGCTGTTTTTT. Translated: CASKTDRGSYGELFF.

A few counts support this clone. This chain connects TRBV15 to TRBJ1-1; D ambiguous. Deletions cut 4 bases from V and 0 bases from J, with 12 bases between. The V gene's germline CDR1 is LNHNV and CDR2 YYDKDF (reference sequence). CDR3 length equals 15 residues. The CDR3 region has the DNA TGTGCCACCAGCACCTCAGGTTTCATGAACACTGAAGCTTTCTTT. Its translation is CATSTSGFMNTEAFF.

The chain has TRBV9 and TRBJ2-7, with 7 bases matching TRBD1. The CDR3 loop spans 15 amino acids. J gave up 2 bases and V 0 bases, and 5 bases lay outside the gene matches. Germline V gene lookup returns CDR1 SGDLS and CDR2 YYNGEE. CDR3 nucleotides: TGTGCCAGCAGCGTAGACCCGACAGGGACCTACGAGCAGTACTTC. Translating gives CASSVDPTGTYEQYF. Looking up the rest from reference TRBV9 and TRBJ2-7 gives the full variable domain: DSGVTQTPKHLITATGQRVTLRCSPRSGDLSVYWYQQSLDQGLQFLIQYYNGEERAKGNILERFSAQQFPDLHSELNLSSLELGDSALYFCASSVDPTGTYEQYFGPGTRLTVT.

This clone was found once. This chain connects TRBV6-1 to TRBJ2-7; 10 positions agree with TRBD1. CDR3 size: 14 residues. Per germline, CDR1 MNHNS and CDR2 SASEGT. With V trimmed by 6 bases and J by 3 bases, 5 bases remained unmatched. The CDR3 DNA reads as TGTGCCAGCAGGACAGGGGGCGTCGACTACGAGCAGTACGTC. It encodes CASRTGGVDYEQYV.

This clone was observed a handful of times. The chain employs TRBV5-6 and TRBJ1-5, with D possibly TRBD1 on 6 matching bases. From germline, CDR1 is SGHDT and CDR2 YYEEEE. This CDR3 has 15 amino acids. V lost 3 bases and J 2 bases, leaving 12 bases between the germline ends. This chain's CDR3 is CASSSGGVGNQPQHF. CDR3 coding DNA: TGTGCCAGCAGCTCTGGGGGCGTGGGCAATCAGCCCCAGCATTTT. The variable domain in full, with the rest retrieved from reference TRBV5-6 and TRBJ1-5, is DAGVTQSPTHLIKTRGQQVTLRCSPKSGHDTVSWYQQALGQGPQFIFQYYEEEERQRGNFPDRFSGHQFPNYSSELNVNALLLGDSALYLCASSSGGVGNQPQHFGDGTRLSIL.

The V gene is TRBV5-5, the J gene TRBJ1-5, with D possibly matching TRBD1 (5 bases). CDR1 SGHKS and CDR2 YYEKEE come from the germline V gene (reference sequence). The germline V and J ends were trimmed by 5 bases and 2 bases, with 20 bases remaining between them. The CDR3 is 17 residues long. CDR3 sequence reads: CASSLGPGGMGNQPQHF. The CDR3 coding sequence is TGTGCCAGCAGTCTGGGACCAGGCGGGATGGGCAATCAGCCCCAGCATTTT.

The chain carries TRBV27 and TRBJ2-5; tentatively, D is TRBD1 (6 bases). The ends were cut back, 4 bases at V and 4 bases at J, with 13 bases in the middle. Germline V gives CDR1 MNHEY, CDR2 SMNVEV (reference sequence). The CDR3 has 14 residues. The CDR3 is CASSSHGQRETQYF. The CDR3 DNA reads as TGTGCCAGCAGTTCCCACGGACAGCGAGAGACCCAGTACTTC.

The V gene is TRBV6-5, the J gene TRBJ1-4; 8 nucleotides align to TRBD1. J was trimmed by 6 bases and V by 6 bases; bases with no gene match: 6. This CDR3 spans 14 amino acids. Looked up from germline, CDR1 is MNHEY and CDR2 is SVGAGI. The CDR3 coding sequence is TGTGCCAGCAGGAACAGGGGGAGGGATGAAAAACTGTTTTTT. As protein: CASRNRGRDEKLFF.

The genes are TRBV5-5 and TRBJ1-4; D unresolved. The CDR3 contains 14 residues. Germline V gene data show CDR1 as SGHKS and CDR2 as YYEKEE (reference sequence). Trimming removed 4 bases at V and 7 bases at J, with 14 bases between. The CDR3 nucleotides are TGTGCCAGCAGCCCGCCGGGGTTCGGTGAAAAACTGTTTTTT. The encoded protein is CASSPPGFGEKLFF.

The V call is TRBV9, the J call TRBJ2-3; 10 bases agree with TRBD2. The V and J ends lost 0 bases and 0 bases, in that order; junction bases with no gene match: 7. The CDR3 runs 18 residues. The germline CDR1 and CDR2 sequences are SGDLS and YYNGEE. CDR3 sequence reads: CASSVGLAGVPSTDTQYF. The DNA of the CDR3 is TGTGCCAGCAGCGTAGGGCTAGCGGGGGTACCTAGCACAGATACGCAGTATTTT.

The chain couples TRBV29-1 to TRBJ1-2, with TRBD1 identical over 7 bases. CDR1 is SQVTM and CDR2 is ANQGSEA in the germline V gene. This CDR3 has 12 amino acids. V lost 4 bases and J lost 4; bases outside the gene matches: 3. The CDR3: CSVGQGGYGYTF. The CDR3 DNA reads TGCAGCGTTGGGCAGGGGGGCTATGGCTACACCTTC.